The clone carrying this T cell receptor (beta chain) was seen only a few times. This sample was taken from a study of lymphopenia after photon versus proton radiotherapy. The ends lost 5 bases at V and 5 bases at J; junction bases unmatched: 8. CDR1 and CDR2 (germline): SGHVS, FQNEAQ. CDR3 length equals 14 residues. TCRdb keeps only in-frame clones here, not all; method: immunoSEQ multiplex PCR. The table includes fewer than 9,500 clones, 70% to 85% detected once. The rearrangement joins TRBV7-8 to TRBJ1-2; 7 bases are a match to TRBD1. This specimen was peripheral blood, taken from a patient treated with photon-based radiotherapy. The TCR was taken from a man aged 25 to 40 with gastric cancer. The CDR3 coding sequence is TGTGCCAGCAGCCCGACAGGGCTGGGATATGGCTACACCTTC. Encoded protein: CASSPTGLGYGYTF.